This T cell receptor beta chain was sequenced during a study of neurological immune-mediated disorders. The time point is: longitudinal time-point 3. One entry per CDR3 protein, called by TCRdb with MiXCR from the 5' RACE reads. In the table there are approximately 58,000 distinct CDR3 sequences, 7% to 9% of which are singletons. The table lists this clonotype with many counts. The V gene's germline CDR1 is SGHDT and CDR2 YYEEEE. The CDR3 consists of 16 residues. V was trimmed by 4 bases and J by 2 bases, leaving 16 bases between them. The rearrangement links TRBV5-6 to TRBJ1-5; a weak D match, TRBD1 (5 bases). This TCR came from a woman between 40 and 55 years old in good health. The source material was PBMCs. The CDR3 DNA reads as TGTGCCAGCAGCCGAGGGGAGGTCTCAGGCAATCAGCCCCAGCATTTT. It translates to CASSRGEVSGNQPQHF. Looking up the rest from reference TRBV5-6 and TRBJ1-5 gives the full variable domain: DAGVTQSPTHLIKTRGQQVTLRCSPKSGHDTVSWYQQALGQGPQFIFQYYEEEERQRGNFPDRFSGHQFPNYSSELNVNALLLGDSALYLCASSRGEVSGNQPQHFGDGTRLSIL.